These T cell receptor beta chains were read from a single sample in a study of shared clonotypes between healthy human individuals. This table comes from immunoSEQ multiplex PCR, and its TCRdb copy is limited to in-frame clones, with some not included. The table has under 1,100,000 clones, around 76% seen once. Input material: memory CD4+ T cells sorted from blood. The receptors come from a man younger than 30 in good health. CDR3s include the opening cysteine and the closing phenylalanine or tryptophan. The order of the fields is CDR3 DNA, CDR3 protein, clone size, J gene, CDR3 length, D gene, V gene. The D gene is left open where the match is weak. Size values are once, few and many counts, or a class for expanded clones, and some rows have none.

cdr3_nt: TGTGCCAGTACCGGGGACAGGGGCCGCGCCCAGCATTTT
cdr3_aa: CASTGDRGRAQHF
clone_size: .
j_call: TRBJ1-5
cdr3_length: 13
d_call: TRBD1
v_call: TRBV19

cdr3_nt: TGTGCCTGGCTGCGGGGTGGGATTAATAATTCACCCCTCCACTTT
cdr3_aa: CAWLRGGINNSPLHF
clone_size: .
j_call: TRBJ1-6
cdr3_length: 15
d_call: .
v_call: TRBV30

cdr3_nt: TGTGCCAGCAGTTCTGGACCAGGGACTGGACCCTACGAGCAGTACTTC
cdr3_aa: CASSSGPGTGPYEQYF
clone_size: few
j_call: TRBJ2-7
cdr3_length: 16
d_call: .
v_call: TRBV2

cdr3_nt: TGTGCCAGCAGCTTTGGTGGGAGCAGCACAGATACGCAGTATTTT
cdr3_aa: CASSFGGSSTDTQYF
clone_size: .
j_call: TRBJ2-3
cdr3_length: 15
d_call: .
v_call: TRBV7-8

cdr3_nt: TGTGCCAGCTCACCACCGGGAAGGGACTATGGCTACACCTTC
cdr3_aa: CASSPPGRDYGYTF
clone_size: .
j_call: TRBJ1-2
cdr3_length: 14
d_call: .
v_call: TRBV18

cdr3_nt: TGTGCCAGCGGTACTAGCGGGGTCTACAATGAGCAGTTCTTC
cdr3_aa: CASGTSGVYNEQFF
clone_size: .
j_call: TRBJ2-1
cdr3_length: 14
d_call: TRBD2
v_call: TRBV2

cdr3_nt: TGTGCCAGTAGTATAGATGGACAGGGGAACACTGAAGCTTTCTTT
cdr3_aa: CASSIDGQGNTEAFF
clone_size: .
j_call: TRBJ1-1
cdr3_length: 15
d_call: TRBD1
v_call: TRBV19

cdr3_nt: TGTGCCAGCAGTGAAAGGGGGTCCGCGAGGGGCACCATATATTTT
cdr3_aa: CASSERGSARGTIYF
clone_size: .
j_call: TRBJ1-3
cdr3_length: 15
d_call: .
v_call: TRBV6-1

cdr3_nt: TGTGCCTGGAGTGTCTCTGGCAGGGCCAAAAACATTCAGTACTTC
cdr3_aa: CAWSVSGRAKNIQYF
clone_size: many
j_call: TRBJ2-4
cdr3_length: 15
d_call: .
v_call: TRBV30

cdr3_nt: TGTGCCAGCAGCCACGGGACAGGTAAAATGAACACTGAAGCTTTCTTT
cdr3_aa: CASSHGTGKMNTEAFF
clone_size: .
j_call: TRBJ1-1
cdr3_length: 16
d_call: TRBD1
v_call: TRBV6-6

cdr3_nt: TGTGCCAGCAGCTTATCCGCAGGGGTAATTGAAAAACTGTTTTTT
cdr3_aa: CASSLSAGVIEKLFF
clone_size: .
j_call: TRBJ1-4
cdr3_length: 15
d_call: .
v_call: TRBV7-2

cdr3_nt: TGCGCCAGCAAGGATGTGGCAGCAAATCAGCCCCAGCATTTT
cdr3_aa: CASKDVAANQPQHF
clone_size: .
j_call: TRBJ1-5
cdr3_length: 14
d_call: .
v_call: TRBV10-2

cdr3_nt: TGTGCCAGCAGCCCCCAGGGTAACCTCGTCTATGGCTACACCTTC
cdr3_aa: CASSPQGNLVYGYTF
clone_size: .
j_call: TRBJ1-2
cdr3_length: 15
d_call: .
v_call: TRBV7-2

cdr3_nt: TGTGCCAGCTCACCACAAACCGGGACGTCGAATTCACCCCTCCACTTT
cdr3_aa: CASSPQTGTSNSPLHF
clone_size: once
j_call: TRBJ1-6
cdr3_length: 16
d_call: .
v_call: TRBV18

cdr3_nt: TGCGCCAACAACAGCAGTGTTAGGCAGAGCACCGGGGAGCTGTTTTTT
cdr3_aa: CANNSSVRQSTGELFF
clone_size: .
j_call: TRBJ2-2
cdr3_length: 16
d_call: .
v_call: TRBV10-1

cdr3_nt: TGTGCCAGCTACATTAACAGGGTTGGCTACACCTTC
cdr3_aa: CASYINRVGYTF
clone_size: few
j_call: TRBJ1-2
cdr3_length: 12
d_call: .
v_call: TRBV28

cdr3_nt: TGTGCCAGCAGCTTGGCCGGCGGGCTTGAAAACATTCAGTACTTC
cdr3_aa: CASSLAGGLENIQYF
clone_size: .
j_call: TRBJ2-4
cdr3_length: 15
d_call: .
v_call: TRBV5-6

cdr3_nt: TGTGCCTGGGGCCGGGGTTTGGACTACGAGCAGTACTTC
cdr3_aa: CAWGRGLDYEQYF
clone_size: .
j_call: TRBJ2-7
cdr3_length: 13
d_call: .
v_call: TRBV30

cdr3_nt: TGTGCCAGCAGCTTGGAACAGGGAGGCCCTTTCTTT
cdr3_aa: CASSLEQGGPFF
clone_size: .
j_call: TRBJ1-1
cdr3_length: 12
d_call: .
v_call: TRBV5-5

cdr3_nt: TGTGCCAGCAGCGGAACTAGCGGGGGAGAGACCCAGTACTTC
cdr3_aa: CASSGTSGGETQYF
clone_size: few
j_call: TRBJ2-5
cdr3_length: 14
d_call: TRBD2
v_call: TRBV2

cdr3_nt: TGTGCCAGCTCACCCGCCGGGACAGGGTTCACAGATACGCAGTATTTT
cdr3_aa: CASSPAGTGFTDTQYF
clone_size: .
j_call: TRBJ2-3
cdr3_length: 16
d_call: TRBD1
v_call: TRBV18

cdr3_nt: TGTGCCAGTAGTATCCGGACAGGGCATAATAATTCACCCCTCCACTTT
cdr3_aa: CASSIRTGHNNSPLHF
clone_size: .
j_call: TRBJ1-6
cdr3_length: 16
d_call: TRBD1
v_call: TRBV19

cdr3_nt: TGTGCCAGCAGCCGGGACAGGGGGCCGGCTTCACCCCTCCACTTT
cdr3_aa: CASSRDRGPASPLHF
clone_size: .
j_call: TRBJ1-6
cdr3_length: 15
d_call: TRBD1
v_call: TRBV6-1

cdr3_nt: TGCGCCAGCAGCCCTACCGGGACAGGGGATTGGTACCAAGAGACCCAGTACTTC
cdr3_aa: CASSPTGTGDWYQETQYF
clone_size: .
j_call: TRBJ2-5
cdr3_length: 18
d_call: TRBD1
v_call: TRBV5-1

cdr3_nt: TGTGCCAGCTCACCACCTGAACTAGCGGGCATCCAAGAGACCCAGTACTTC
cdr3_aa: CASSPPELAGIQETQYF
clone_size: .
j_call: TRBJ2-5
cdr3_length: 17
d_call: TRBD2
v_call: TRBV18

cdr3_nt: TGTGCTAGTGGTGCCTTACCGAAGGACAGGCTGGCCTACAATGAGCAGTTCTTC
cdr3_aa: CASGALPKDRLAYNEQFF
clone_size: once
j_call: TRBJ2-1
cdr3_length: 18
d_call: TRBD1
v_call: TRBV12-5

cdr3_nt: TGTGCCAGCAGCAGAGACACGGGACAGCAAGCCTTTAGCACAGATACGCAGTATTTT
cdr3_aa: CASSRDTGQQAFSTDTQYF
clone_size: .
j_call: TRBJ2-3
cdr3_length: 19
d_call: TRBD1
v_call: TRBV28

cdr3_nt: TGTGCCAGCAGCTTAGACGGGCGGGGGGAGCAGTACTTC
cdr3_aa: CASSLDGRGEQYF
clone_size: few
j_call: TRBJ2-7
cdr3_length: 13
d_call: TRBD2
v_call: TRBV7-2

cdr3_nt: TGTGCCAGCAGCTTGGGAAGTGCGGGATACTCCTACAATGAGCAGTTCTTC
cdr3_aa: CASSLGSAGYSYNEQFF
clone_size: .
j_call: TRBJ2-1
cdr3_length: 17
d_call: .
v_call: TRBV5-4

cdr3_nt: TGCGCCAGCAGCTTGGTCGGCCGCGGGGGCGGGTTTGGATCCACTGAAGCTTTCTTT
cdr3_aa: CASSLVGRGGGFGSTEAFF
clone_size: once
j_call: TRBJ1-1
cdr3_length: 19
d_call: .
v_call: TRBV5-1

cdr3_nt: TGTGCCAGCTCACCAGGGTTAGAGCAGTACTTC
cdr3_aa: CASSPGLEQYF
clone_size: .
j_call: TRBJ2-7
cdr3_length: 11
d_call: .
v_call: TRBV18

cdr3_nt: TGCAGCGTTGGGCCCCCACAGGGCCAGAATTACAATGAGCAGTTCTTC
cdr3_aa: CSVGPPQGQNYNEQFF
clone_size: once
j_call: TRBJ2-1
cdr3_length: 16
d_call: .
v_call: TRBV29-1

cdr3_nt: TGTGCCAGCAGCTTAGGTACTAGCGGGGCAAATGAGCAGTTCTTC
cdr3_aa: CASSLGTSGANEQFF
clone_size: .
j_call: TRBJ2-1
cdr3_length: 15
d_call: TRBD2
v_call: TRBV11-2

cdr3_nt: TGTGCCAGTTCTCCCGCGGCGGGCACAGAGGGCTACACCTTC
cdr3_aa: CASSPAAGTEGYTF
clone_size: .
j_call: TRBJ1-2
cdr3_length: 14
d_call: .
v_call: TRBV19

cdr3_nt: TGTGCCATCAGTGGATCCTTAGGGGGAAACACCATATATTTT
cdr3_aa: CAISGSLGGNTIYF
clone_size: once
j_call: TRBJ1-3
cdr3_length: 14
d_call: .
v_call: TRBV10-3

cdr3_nt: TGCGCCAGCGGGGGAATATCCACAGATACGCAGTATTTT
cdr3_aa: CASGGISTDTQYF
clone_size: .
j_call: TRBJ2-3
cdr3_length: 13
d_call: .
v_call: TRBV5-1

cdr3_nt: TGTGCCAGCAGTCCCCGCAACAGGGGCTACACCTTC
cdr3_aa: CASSPRNRGYTF
clone_size: .
j_call: TRBJ1-2
cdr3_length: 12
d_call: .
v_call: TRBV28

cdr3_nt: TGTGCCAGCTCGCCCCAGACACCGAACACTGAAGCTTTCTTT
cdr3_aa: CASSPQTPNTEAFF
clone_size: few
j_call: TRBJ1-1
cdr3_length: 14
d_call: .
v_call: TRBV18

cdr3_nt: TGCAGCGTTAGTCGGGAGTACGAGCAGTACTTC
cdr3_aa: CSVSREYEQYF
clone_size: .
j_call: TRBJ2-7
cdr3_length: 11
d_call: .
v_call: TRBV29-1

cdr3_nt: TGTGCCAGCAGCCCATCAGGAAGCACAGATACGCAGTATTTT
cdr3_aa: CASSPSGSTDTQYF
clone_size: .
j_call: TRBJ2-3
cdr3_length: 14
d_call: .
v_call: TRBV9

cdr3_nt: TGTGCCAGTGGTAACCGGGACAGGGGGCCCTATGGCTACACCTTC
cdr3_aa: CASGNRDRGPYGYTF
clone_size: once
j_call: TRBJ1-2
cdr3_length: 15
d_call: TRBD1
v_call: TRBV19

cdr3_nt: TGTGCCTGGAGTGAAATGGGCCCGCCTCCGGCTTTCTTT
cdr3_aa: CAWSEMGPPPAFF
clone_size: few
j_call: TRBJ1-1
cdr3_length: 13
d_call: .
v_call: TRBV30

cdr3_nt: TGTGCCAGCCGTAAGACAGGGGCGAGGCAGCCCCAGCATTTT
cdr3_aa: CASRKTGARQPQHF
clone_size: many
j_call: TRBJ1-5
cdr3_length: 14
d_call: TRBD1
v_call: TRBV27

cdr3_nt: TGTGCCAGCAGCCACCTTGGGTCACCCCTCCACTTT
cdr3_aa: CASSHLGSPLHF
clone_size: .
j_call: TRBJ1-6
cdr3_length: 12
d_call: .
v_call: TRBV14

cdr3_nt: TGTGCCAGCTCACCACAGGGTCGAGAGACCCAGTACTTC
cdr3_aa: CASSPQGRETQYF
clone_size: .
j_call: TRBJ2-5
cdr3_length: 13
d_call: .
v_call: TRBV18

cdr3_nt: TGTGCCAGCTCACCACCACAGGGGGCGGGCGGGGAAGCTTTCTTT
cdr3_aa: CASSPPQGAGGEAFF
clone_size: .
j_call: TRBJ1-1
cdr3_length: 15
d_call: TRBD1
v_call: TRBV18

cdr3_nt: TGTGCCATCAGTCGGGGACAGGGCAACTATGGCTACACCTTC
cdr3_aa: CAISRGQGNYGYTF
clone_size: .
j_call: TRBJ1-2
cdr3_length: 14
d_call: TRBD1
v_call: TRBV10-3

cdr3_nt: TGTGCCAGCAGTGAAGAGTATGGGGCCCCCTATGGCTACACCTTC
cdr3_aa: CASSEEYGAPYGYTF
clone_size: .
j_call: TRBJ1-2
cdr3_length: 15
d_call: .
v_call: TRBV6-1

cdr3_nt: TGTGCCAGCAGTCCAGGACAGGGAAGAGACACCATATATTTT
cdr3_aa: CASSPGQGRDTIYF
clone_size: .
j_call: TRBJ1-3
cdr3_length: 14
d_call: TRBD1
v_call: TRBV6-1

cdr3_nt: TGTGCCAGAAAGCTAGATACGAATTCTCGTGAGCAGTTCTTC
cdr3_aa: CARKLDTNSREQFF
clone_size: .
j_call: TRBJ2-1
cdr3_length: 14
d_call: .
v_call: TRBV2

cdr3_nt: TGTGCCAGCAGTGAATACCGAGGCAGGGGGCATCCCGGGGAGCTGTTTTTT
cdr3_aa: CASSEYRGRGHPGELFF
clone_size: .
j_call: TRBJ2-2
cdr3_length: 17
d_call: TRBD1
v_call: TRBV25-1

cdr3_nt: TGTGCCAGCAGCTTAGTCAAGGCAGGGAAGAGCACCGGGGAGCTGTTTTTT
cdr3_aa: CASSLVKAGKSTGELFF
clone_size: .
j_call: TRBJ2-2
cdr3_length: 17
d_call: .
v_call: TRBV13

cdr3_nt: TGTGCCAGCAGCACCAGTCGGAACTACGAGCAGTACTTC
cdr3_aa: CASSTSRNYEQYF
clone_size: .
j_call: TRBJ2-7
cdr3_length: 13
d_call: .
v_call: TRBV21-1

cdr3_nt: TGTGCCAGCAGCCAACCGGGACAGGGGGCGCGGGGCTACACCTTC
cdr3_aa: CASSQPGQGARGYTF
clone_size: .
j_call: TRBJ1-2
cdr3_length: 15
d_call: TRBD1
v_call: TRBV6-5